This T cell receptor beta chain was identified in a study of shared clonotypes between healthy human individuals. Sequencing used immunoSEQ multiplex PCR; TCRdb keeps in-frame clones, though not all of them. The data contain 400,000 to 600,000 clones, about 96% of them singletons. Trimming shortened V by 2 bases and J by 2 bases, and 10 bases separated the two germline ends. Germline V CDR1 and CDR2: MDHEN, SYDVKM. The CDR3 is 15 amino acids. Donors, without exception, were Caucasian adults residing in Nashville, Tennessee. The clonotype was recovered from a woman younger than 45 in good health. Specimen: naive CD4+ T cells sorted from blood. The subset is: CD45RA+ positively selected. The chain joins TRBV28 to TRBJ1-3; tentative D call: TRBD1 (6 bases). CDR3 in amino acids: CASSLTGTTGNTIYF. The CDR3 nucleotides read TGTGCCAGCAGTTTAACAGGGACTACTGGAAACACCATATATTTT.